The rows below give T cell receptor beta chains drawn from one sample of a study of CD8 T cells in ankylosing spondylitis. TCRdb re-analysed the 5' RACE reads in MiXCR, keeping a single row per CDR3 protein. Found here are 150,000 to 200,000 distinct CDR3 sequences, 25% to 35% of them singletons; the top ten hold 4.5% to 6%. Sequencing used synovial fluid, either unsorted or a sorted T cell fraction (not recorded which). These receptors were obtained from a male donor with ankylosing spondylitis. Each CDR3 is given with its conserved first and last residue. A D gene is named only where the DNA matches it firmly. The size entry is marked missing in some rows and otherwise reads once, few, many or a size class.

TGCAGTGCTCAAATCCGGGCTAATGAAAAACTGTTTTTT CSAQIRANEKLFF TRBV20-1 . . TRBJ1-4
TGTGCCAGCAGTCACCCGACAGAAAACTTTGAAGCTTTCTTT CASSHPTENFEAFF TRBV12-3/TRBV12-4 medium-sized . TRBJ1-1
TGTGCCAGCAGCCCTCTATGGGTCCTCGAGCGCGAGCAGTACTTC CASSPLWVLEREQYF TRBV7-2 many . TRBJ2-7
TGTGCCAGCAGCTTCGGACTCGAAGATACGCAGTATTTT CASSFGLEDTQYF TRBV7-3 . . TRBJ2-3
TGCGCCAGCTGGCGCCCGGGGACCTCCAGAGATACGCAGTATTTT CASWRPGTSRDTQYF TRBV5-1 . . TRBJ2-3
TGTGCCAGCAGCTTTACTCCGAATAGGTATGAGCAGTTCTTC CASSFTPNRYEQFF TRBV7-2 . . TRBJ2-1
TGTGCCAGCAGCCCCCTCGGGGGGGTGTCAGATACGCAGTATTTT CASSPLGGVSDTQYF TRBV7-9 few TRBD2 TRBJ2-3
TGTGCCAGCAGCTTCCAGGGGGGAGTGACTAATGAAAAACTGTTTTTT CASSFQGGVTNEKLFF TRBV7-2 few TRBD1 TRBJ1-4
TGCGCCAGCAGCCAATTGCGGAGCTCCTACAATGAGCAGTTCTTC CASSQLRSSYNEQFF TRBV4-3 . . TRBJ2-1
TGTGCCAGCACCCCCCAATCAAGGGACGAGCAGTACTTC CASTPQSRDEQYF TRBV12-3/TRBV12-4 . . TRBJ2-7
TGTGCCTGGAGTGTAGGAGAAACTAGGGCTTTCTTT CAWSVGETRAFF TRBV30 few . TRBJ1-1
TGTGCCAGCAGGGCGGGGAACACTGAAGCTTTCTTT CASRAGNTEAFF TRBV11-2 many . TRBJ1-1
TGTGCCAGCAGCTTAGGGGAGGCGTACGAGCAGTACTTC CASSLGEAYEQYF TRBV7-2 many . TRBJ2-7
TGTGCCAGCAGCTTCCCGACTAGCGGGGGGGCCGATGAGACCCAGTACTTC CASSFPTSGGADETQYF TRBV7-9 . TRBD2 TRBJ2-5
TGTGCCAGCAGCTTTACACCGGGACTAGCGGCCTACAATGAGCAGTTCTTC CASSFTPGLAAYNEQFF TRBV7-2 . TRBD2 TRBJ2-1
TGCAGCGTTGTCGGCGGGTTCGTCACAGATACGCAGTATTTT CSVVGGFVTDTQYF TRBV29-1 . . TRBJ2-3
TGTGCCAGCAGTTTGGCAGGGCCGAACACTGAAGCTTTCTTT CASSLAGPNTEAFF TRBV12-3/TRBV12-4 . . TRBJ1-1
TGTGCCAGCAGCTTGGGACTAGAGACCGATACGCAGTATTTT CASSLGLETDTQYF TRBV7-3 few TRBD2 TRBJ2-3
TGTGCCAGCAGCTTACTAGCGGGAGGGCCCTCCTACGAGCAGTACTTC CASSLLAGGPSYEQYF TRBV7-2 few TRBD2 TRBJ2-7
TGTGCCAGCTCGCCCCCGTCGGACAGGGGGAGGGCTGAAGCTTTCTTT CASSPPSDRGRAEAFF TRBV18 many TRBD1 TRBJ1-1
TGTGCCAGCAGCCCCGCCCAGGGGGGTCTCTCTGGGGCCAACGTCCTGACTTTC CASSPAQGGLSGANVLTF TRBV3-1 . . TRBJ2-6
TGTGCCAGCCACACGGCGGGAGGTGGGACCCAGTACTTC CASHTAGGGTQYF TRBV6-1 many TRBD2 TRBJ2-5
TGTGCCAGCAGTTTAGCGCAAGGGCTGGGGTACACTGAAGCTTTCTTT CASSLAQGLGYTEAFF TRBV12-3/TRBV12-4 . . TRBJ1-1
TGTGCCAGCAGTTTAGGGGGGGTAAGCGTCCTGACTTTC CASSLGGVSVLTF TRBV28 many TRBD2 TRBJ2-6
TGTGCCAGCAGATGGGGACCGGATCAGCCCCAGCATTTT CASRWGPDQPQHF TRBV27 . . TRBJ1-5
TGTGCCATCACCACCAACATGAACACTGAAGCTTTCTTT CAITTNMNTEAFF TRBV10-3 . . TRBJ1-1
TGTGCCAGCAGCGAACAACTAGCCGGGGAGCTGTTTTTT CASSEQLAGELFF TRBV2 few . TRBJ2-2
TGCGCCAGCAGCTTGGGGAGGGGTGAAGCTTTCTTT CASSLGRGEAFF TRBV5-1 . . TRBJ1-1
TGTGCCAGCAGTGAGGATCTTAGCGGGACGAATACGCAGTATTTT CASSEDLSGTNTQYF TRBV2 medium-sized TRBD2 TRBJ2-3
TGTGCCATCAGTGAGGGGACGGGAATGGCAGATACGCAGTATTTT CAISEGTGMADTQYF TRBV10-3 few . TRBJ2-3
TGTGCCAGCAGTTTTGGGTGGCCAGGGGAAAAACTGTTTTTT CASSFGWPGEKLFF TRBV27 many . TRBJ1-4
TGCGCCAGCAGCTTTGGCGGGAGTCGGGCAGATACGCAGTATTTT CASSFGGSRADTQYF TRBV5-1 . TRBD2 TRBJ2-3
TGCAGTGCACCAGAGGTGGGATCCGGAGCCTACGAGCAGTACTTC CSAPEVGSGAYEQYF TRBV20-1 . . TRBJ2-7
TGTGCCAGCAGCCCCCAAAGGGAACACCTTTTCAATCAGCCCCAGCATTTT CASSPQREHLFNQPQHF TRBV28 . . TRBJ1-5
TGCAGCGTTAGGACAGGGTACGCGACAGATACGCAGTATTTT CSVRTGYATDTQYF TRBV29-1 . TRBD1 TRBJ2-3
TGTGCCAGCAGCCCAAGACAGGGGGCCCACAATGAGCAGTTCTTC CASSPRQGAHNEQFF TRBV7-3 . TRBD1 TRBJ2-1
TGTGCCAGCAGCCAAGATAGCAGACCGGGACCCGACACAGATACGCAGTATTTT CASSQDSRPGPDTDTQYF TRBV3-1 . . TRBJ2-3
TGTGCCAGCCATAATGGGGGACGGAGCACAGATACGCAGTATTTT CASHNGGRSTDTQYF TRBV7-2 few . TRBJ2-3
TGTGCCAGCAGTTACTCTCTAGGGGTCCCTGAAGCTTTCTTT CASSYSLGVPEAFF TRBV6-5 . . TRBJ1-1
TGTGCCAGCAGTGGTACGTCTGGTAGGGGGCTAGGTCAGCCCCAGCATTTT CASSGTSGRGLGQPQHF TRBV2 . TRBD1 TRBJ1-5
TGTGCCACCCTGCCCCGCTTTTCAGGGAACTATGGCTACACCTTC CATLPRFSGNYGYTF TRBV21-1 . . TRBJ1-2
TGTGCCAGCACCCTGGGACTCTCGGGGAATGAGCAGTTCTTC CASTLGLSGNEQFF TRBV28 . . TRBJ2-1